This is a list of T cell receptor beta chains from one sample in a study of control samples from healthy donors and cancer patients. Repertoires were generated with immunoSEQ multiplex PCR, while TCRdb's copy carries only in-frame clones and drops some. This table has 46,000 or so clones, approximately 94% appearing once. The sample was PBMCs. Receptor source: a man younger than 40 with colorectal cancer. The CDR3 runs from the conserved cysteine through the conserved F or W.

cdr3_aa cdr3_length j_call v_call
CASSRTLAGGSDTQYF 16 TRBJ2-3 TRBV6-6
CASGEGAWDEQYF 13 TRBJ2-7 TRBV28
CASSQDFRDQPQHF 14 TRBJ1-5 TRBV3-1/TRBV3-2
CASSQETSVYNEQFF 15 TRBJ2-1 TRBV3-1/TRBV3-2
CASSFSGTGGTGELFF 16 TRBJ2-2 TRBV9
CASSAQLQGRGNTIYF 16 TRBJ1-3 TRBV14
CASSYRQGPYNSPLHF 16 TRBJ1-6 TRBV6-5
CASSDFRGVGRETQYF 16 TRBJ2-5 TRBV6-1
CASSLGGQGSAGQFF 15 TRBJ2-1 TRBV7-8
CASSLDRGPNQPQHF 15 TRBJ1-5 TRBV27
CASTLFGGSTDTQYF 15 TRBJ2-3 TRBV9
CASSQDSPLFKSNPYSNQPQHF 22 TRBJ1-5 TRBV3-1/TRBV3-2
CASSIVPGNEQFF 13 TRBJ2-1 TRBV19
CASSLPTGTGELFF 14 TRBJ2-2 TRBV6-5
CASSLLTGVDTQYF 14 TRBJ2-3 TRBV11-2
CASSPNSSGHNEQFF 15 TRBJ2-1 TRBV18
CASSSRTEFPNPPYEQYF 18 TRBJ2-7 TRBV6-2/TRBV6-3
CASRPRVRGYTF 12 TRBJ1-2 TRBV5-8
CASSSRTAGNIQYF 14 TRBJ2-4 TRBV19
CASSVDIGAGELFF 14 TRBJ2-2 TRBV9
CASSRHGPNEKLFF 14 TRBJ1-4 TRBV27
CASRQRGGYTF 11 TRBJ1-2 TRBV6-5
CASSRDSYGYTF 12 TRBJ1-2 TRBV7-9
CATSRDSIVAGATNEKLFF 19 TRBJ1-4 TRBV15
CASSMPSGVANTGELFF 17 TRBJ2-2 TRBV19
CSVTTSTGELFF 12 TRBJ2-2 TRBV29-1
CASSDLAGQNTEAFF 15 TRBJ1-1 TRBV6-2/TRBV6-3
CASSLSTGNGYTEAFF 16 TRBJ1-1 TRBV5-5
CASSLRQGHSGANVLTF 17 TRBJ2-6 TRBV7-6
CASSLRSISRGLLQDSGANVLTF 23 TRBJ2-6 TRBV27
CASRSGGEHNEQFF 14 TRBJ2-1 TRBV27